The clone carrying this T cell receptor (beta chain) turned up a few times. This specimen belongs to a study of shared clonotypes between healthy human individuals. The authors split each subset's genomic DNA evenly across several immunoSEQ plates. Per the study methods: Junction-only sequences without quality scores were provided by ImmunoSEQ, so filtering was different. Profiled with immunoSEQ multiplex PCR; TCRdb holds only in-frame clones, not every one. That table is the source of V, J and clone size, and D and trimming were worked out from the DNA. The repertoire consists of roughly 2.6 million clones, with over 85% occurring once and the leading ten covering around 0.14%. CD4+ cells were split into CD45RA+ naive and CD45RA-negative memory subsets. The CDR3 consists of 13 residues. V lost 8 bases, J lost 4 bases, and 4 bases stayed unmatched. The germline CDR1 and CDR2 sequences are MNHEY and SVGAGI.

J is TRBJ1-1 and V is TRBV6-5; 10 nucleotides align to TRBD1. This sequence originates from a man aged 18 to 30 in good health. The sample was naive CD4+ T cells sorted from blood. The subset: CD45RA+ positively selected. The CDR3 bases are TGTGCCAGCGGACAGGGGGAGGTCACTGAAGCTTTCTTT. Protein: CASGQGEVTEAFF.